The rows below give T cell receptor beta chains drawn from one sample of a study of beta chain features in type 1 diabetes. The table came from immunoSEQ multiplex PCR; TCRdb's copy has only in-frame clones and leaves some out. The sample consists of 450,000 to 550,000 clones, over 25% of them appearing once. The sample comprised naive CD4+ T cells from blood. Receptor source: a man aged 18 to 30 in good health. Both conserved end residues are part of each CDR3. A D gene is named only where the DNA matches it firmly. Clone size appears in some rows only: once, few, many, or a class for an expanded clone.

CDR3 protein,CDR3 DNA,V gene,clone size,J gene,D gene
CASSLQNPGANVLTF,TGTGCCAGCAGCCTACAAAACCCGGGGGCCAACGTCCTGACTTTC,TRBV14,few,TRBJ2-6,-
CAISDRDRGHSGANVLTF,TGTGCCATCAGTGACAGGGACAGGGGCCACTCTGGGGCCAACGTCCTGACTTTC,TRBV10-3,few,TRBJ2-6,TRBD1
CASSQDVRTDTQYF,TGCGCCAGCAGCCAAGACGTTCGCACAGATACGCAGTATTTT,TRBV4-3,few,TRBJ2-3,-
CASSFRTSGRFDEQFF,TGTGCCAGCAGCTTCAGGACTAGCGGGAGATTCGATGAGCAGTTCTTC,TRBV9,-,TRBJ2-1,TRBD2
CASSETGAGELFF,TGTGCCAGCAGTGAAACGGGCGCCGGGGAGCTGTTTTTT,TRBV6-1,few,TRBJ2-2,-
CASRHSGTSEYYEQYF,TGTGCCAGCAGACACTCCGGGACTAGCGAATACTACGAGCAGTACTTC,TRBV6-6,few,TRBJ2-7,TRBD2
CASRQDRGRYEQYF,TGTGCCAGCAGGCAGGACAGGGGGCGATACGAGCAGTACTTC,TRBV7-2,many,TRBJ2-7,TRBD1
CASLSRIQETQYF,TGTGCCAGCCTGTCCCGGATCCAAGAGACCCAGTACTTC,TRBV2,-,TRBJ2-5,-
CASSLIAPYNEQFF,TGTGCCAGCAGCCTCATCGCGCCCTACAATGAGCAGTTCTTC,TRBV7-9,few,TRBJ2-1,-
CAWSVGNQPQHF,TGTGCCTGGAGTGTCGGTAATCAGCCCCAGCATTTT,TRBV30,few,TRBJ1-5,-
CASSVLSGGTDTQYF,TGTGCCAGCAGCGTGTTGTCAGGGGGCACAGATACGCAGTATTTT,TRBV9,few,TRBJ2-3,-
CASSLDGAGYTF,TGTGCCAGCAGCTTGGATGGGGCTGGCTACACCTTC,TRBV5-4,-,TRBJ1-2,-
CASSNGTRFTTF,TGTGCCAGCAGCAACGGGACACGGTTTACCACCTTC,TRBV7-9,-,TRBJ1-2,-
CASSLSGGTNRYGYTF,TGTGCCAGCAGCTTAAGTGGCGGGACAAACCGCTATGGCTACACCTTC,TRBV7-2,-,TRBJ1-2,-
CASSTGQQPTGELFF,TGTGCCAGCAGCACTGGACAGCAACCGACCGGGGAGCTGTTTTTT,TRBV5-4,few,TRBJ2-2,-
CASSHIGDRAGANVLTF,TGCGCCAGCAGCCACATAGGGGACAGGGCTGGGGCCAACGTCCTGACTTTC,TRBV4-1,-,TRBJ2-6,TRBD1
CASSRTGPTSTDTQYF,TGCGCCAGCAGCAGGACAGGGCCTACTAGCACAGATACGCAGTATTTT,TRBV4-3,-,TRBJ2-3,TRBD1
CASSLGTSGLNEQFF,TGCGCCAGCAGCTTGGGGACTAGCGGGCTAAATGAGCAGTTCTTC,TRBV5-1,-,TRBJ2-1,TRBD2
CASSLASPQFGELFF,TGTGCCAGCAGCTTAGCGAGCCCACAGTTCGGGGAGCTGTTTTTT,TRBV7-2,-,TRBJ2-2,-
CASSVGRGVIIGGHNEQFF,TGTGCCAGCAGCGTAGGCCGAGGGGTGATTATAGGTGGGCACAATGAGCAGTTCTTC,TRBV9,-,TRBJ2-1,-
CASNREGDSSYEQYF,TGTGCCAGCAATCGCGAGGGGGACAGCTCCTACGAGCAGTACTTC,TRBV2,-,TRBJ2-7,TRBD1
CAWSVSGSYNEQFF,TGTGCCTGGAGTGTAAGCGGGAGCTACAATGAGCAGTTCTTC,TRBV30,-,TRBJ2-1,TRBD2
CASSLGMSSYNEQFF,TGCGCCAGCAGCCTAGGGATGAGCTCCTACAATGAGCAGTTCTTC,TRBV5-1,-,TRBJ2-1,-
CATSGAPGLEGHEQFF,TGTGCCACCAGCGGAGCGCCGGGACTAGAAGGACATGAGCAGTTCTTC,TRBV15,-,TRBJ2-1,TRBD2
CSVEKTTGTEAFF,TGCAGCGTTGAGAAAACAACGGGGACTGAAGCTTTCTTT,TRBV29-1,few,TRBJ1-1,-
CAWSPTGYNEQFF,TGTGCCTGGAGTCCTACAGGCTACAATGAGCAGTTCTTC,TRBV30,few,TRBJ2-1,-
CAWSVDRSSYNEQFF,TGTGCCTGGAGTGTAGACAGGAGCTCCTACAATGAGCAGTTCTTC,TRBV30,-,TRBJ2-1,-
CSVARDRGTEAFF,TGCAGCGTCGCGCGGGACAGAGGGACTGAAGCTTTCTTT,TRBV29-1,-,TRBJ1-1,TRBD1
CASSRRDILAKNIQYF,TGTGCCAGCTCCCGCCGGGACATCCTAGCCAAAAACATTCAGTACTTC,TRBV18,few,TRBJ2-4,-
CAWRTRRGKLFF,TGTGCCTGGAGAACCCGTCGCGGAAAACTGTTTTTT,TRBV30,-,TRBJ1-4,-
CASTRTGVDYEQYF,TGTGCCAGTACTCGGACAGGGGTTGACTACGAGCAGTACTTC,TRBV6-1,-,TRBJ2-7,TRBD1
CAISGRGEQYEQYF,TGTGCCATCAGTGGCCGGGGCGAACAATACGAGCAGTACTTC,TRBV10-3,few,TRBJ2-7,-
CASSLEGSESYGYTF,TGTGCCAGCAGCTTAGAAGGGTCTGAAAGCTATGGCTACACCTTC,TRBV7-2,-,TRBJ1-2,-
CASGSLAGTGVEQYF,TGTGCCAGCGGGAGCCTAGCGGGGACAGGGGTTGAGCAGTACTTC,TRBV18,-,TRBJ2-7,-
CASSPGTGGFYEQYF,TGTGCCAGCAGCCCCGGGACAGGGGGTTTCTACGAGCAGTACTTC,TRBV28,-,TRBJ2-7,TRBD1
CASSSRLELAKNIQYF,TGTGCCAGCAGCTCGCGCTTAGAACTAGCCAAAAACATTCAGTACTTC,TRBV7-2,few,TRBJ2-4,-
CAWRAAPQETQYF,TGTGCCTGGAGGGCGGCCCCACAAGAGACCCAGTACTTC,TRBV30,-,TRBJ2-5,-
CSVTVGNTGELFF,TGCAGCGTAACGGTAGGGAACACCGGGGAGCTGTTTTTT,TRBV29-1,once,TRBJ2-2,-
CASSGQGINEQYF,TGTGCCAGCAGCGGACAGGGAATTAACGAGCAGTACTTC,TRBV5-6,few,TRBJ2-7,TRBD1
CASSGPTGAQHF,TGTGCCAGCAGTGGCCCCACGGGGGCCCAGCATTTT,TRBV2,-,TRBJ1-5,-
CSVGVTRRDGYTF,TGCAGCGTTGGAGTCACAAGGAGGGATGGCTACACCTTC,TRBV29-1,few,TRBJ1-2,-
CASSSTPTQGANEQFF,TGTGCCAGCAGCTCGACACCCACCCAGGGGGCGAATGAGCAGTTCTTC,TRBV7-9,few,TRBJ2-1,TRBD1
CASSEGITGFQETQYF,TGTGCCAGCAGCGAGGGGATAACAGGGTTCCAAGAGACCCAGTACTTC,TRBV7-9,-,TRBJ2-5,-
CASSSAGRDYSVWYF,TGTGCCAGCAGTTCGGCCGGCCGGGACTACTCCGTTTGGTACTTC,TRBV6-6,few,TRBJ2-7,TRBD2
CASSLTTDTQYF,TGTGCCAGCAGCTTGACTACAGATACGCAGTATTTT,TRBV5-4,-,TRBJ2-3,-
CASSAGGDYGYTF,TGTGCCAGCAGCGCAGGGGGCGACTATGGCTACACCTTC,TRBV9,-,TRBJ1-2,TRBD1
CASSVGTSPETQYF,TGTGCCAGCAGCGTAGGGACTAGCCCAGAGACCCAGTACTTC,TRBV9,-,TRBJ2-5,TRBD2
CASSSGSTYEQYF,TGTGCCAGCAGTTCCGGAAGTACCTACGAGCAGTACTTC,TRBV6-5,-,TRBJ2-7,-
CASSAYPYSYNEQFF,TGTGCCAGCAGCGCATACCCCTACTCCTACAATGAGCAGTTCTTC,TRBV7-9,few,TRBJ2-1,-
CASTASGTSGFEQYF,TGTGCCAGCACCGCGTCCGGGACTAGCGGGTTCGAGCAGTACTTC,TRBV7-2,-,TRBJ2-7,TRBD2
CASSQPEEADRGVEQYF,TGCGCCAGCAGTCAACCGGAAGAAGCCGACAGGGGAGTCGAGCAGTACTTC,TRBV23-1,-,TRBJ2-7,TRBD1
CASSEGLAANTGELFF,TGTGCCAGCAGCGAGGGACTAGCGGCGAACACCGGGGAGCTGTTTTTT,TRBV13,few,TRBJ2-2,TRBD2
CASSTTADGYTF,TGTGCCAGTAGTACGACGGCCGATGGCTACACCTTC,TRBV19,-,TRBJ1-2,-
CAWSVLGTEAFF,TGTGCCTGGAGTGTACTGGGGACTGAAGCTTTCTTT,TRBV30,-,TRBJ1-1,-
CASSLAGGFYNEQFF,TGTGCCAGCAGCTTAGCGGGAGGGTTCTACAATGAGCAGTTCTTC,TRBV7-2,-,TRBJ2-1,TRBD2
CASRAAPESEQYF,TGTGCCAGCAGGGCCGCCCCGGAATCCGAGCAGTACTTC,TRBV2,few,TRBJ2-7,-
CASSSTSGRSNEQFF,TGTGCCAGCAGCTCGACTAGCGGGAGAAGTAATGAGCAGTTCTTC,TRBV7-2,few,TRBJ2-1,TRBD2
CATQGFHEQYF,TGTGCCACACAGGGTTTCCACGAGCAGTACTTC,TRBV28,-,TRBJ2-7,-
CASSRSSGRTLGETQYF,TGTGCCAGCAGCCGGAGTAGCGGGAGGACGCTGGGGGAGACCCAGTACTTC,TRBV7-3,-,TRBJ2-5,TRBD2
CASSVDGSPSYEQYF,TGTGCCAGCAGTGTAGACGGGAGCCCCTCCTACGAGCAGTACTTC,TRBV25-1,-,TRBJ2-7,-